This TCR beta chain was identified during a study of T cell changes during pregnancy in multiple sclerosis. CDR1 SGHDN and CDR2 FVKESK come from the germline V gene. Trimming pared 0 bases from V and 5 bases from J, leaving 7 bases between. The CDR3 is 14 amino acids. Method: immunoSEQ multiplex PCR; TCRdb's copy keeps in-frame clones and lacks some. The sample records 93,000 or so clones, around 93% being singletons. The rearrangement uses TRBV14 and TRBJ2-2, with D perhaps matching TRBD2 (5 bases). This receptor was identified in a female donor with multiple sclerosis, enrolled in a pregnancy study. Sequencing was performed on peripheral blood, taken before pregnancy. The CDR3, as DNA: TGTGCCAGCAGCCAAGATAGGAGGACCGGGGAGCTGTTTTTT. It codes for CASSQDRRTGELFF.